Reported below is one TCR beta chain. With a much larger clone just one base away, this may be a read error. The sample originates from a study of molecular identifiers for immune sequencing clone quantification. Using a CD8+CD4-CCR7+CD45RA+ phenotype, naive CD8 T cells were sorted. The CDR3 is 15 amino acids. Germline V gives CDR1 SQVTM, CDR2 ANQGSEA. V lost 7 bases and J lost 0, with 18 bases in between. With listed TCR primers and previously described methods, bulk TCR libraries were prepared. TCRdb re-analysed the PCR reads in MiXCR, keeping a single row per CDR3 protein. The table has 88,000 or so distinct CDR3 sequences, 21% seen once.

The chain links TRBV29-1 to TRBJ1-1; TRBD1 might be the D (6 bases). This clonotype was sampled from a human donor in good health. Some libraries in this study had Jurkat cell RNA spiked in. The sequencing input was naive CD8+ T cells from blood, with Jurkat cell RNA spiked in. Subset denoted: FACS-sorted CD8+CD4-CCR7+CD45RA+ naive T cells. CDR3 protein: CSARTALGLNTEAFF. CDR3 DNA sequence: TGCAGCGCCCGGACAGCCCTGGGGCTGAACACTGAAGCTTTCTTT.